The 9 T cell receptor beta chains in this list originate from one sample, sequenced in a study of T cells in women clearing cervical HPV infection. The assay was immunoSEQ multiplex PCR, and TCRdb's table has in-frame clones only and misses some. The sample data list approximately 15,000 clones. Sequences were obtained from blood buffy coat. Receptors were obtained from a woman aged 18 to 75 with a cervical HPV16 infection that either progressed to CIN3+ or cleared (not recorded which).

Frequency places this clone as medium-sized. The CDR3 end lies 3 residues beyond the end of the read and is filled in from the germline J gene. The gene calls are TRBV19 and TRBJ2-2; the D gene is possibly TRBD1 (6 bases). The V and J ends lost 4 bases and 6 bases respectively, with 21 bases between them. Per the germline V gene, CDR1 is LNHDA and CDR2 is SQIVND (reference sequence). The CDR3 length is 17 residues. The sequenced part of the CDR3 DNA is TGTGCCAGTAGTACTCTACAGGGAATCGTTAGGTCCGGGGAG. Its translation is CASSTLQGIVRSGE. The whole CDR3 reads CASSTLQGIVRSGELFF. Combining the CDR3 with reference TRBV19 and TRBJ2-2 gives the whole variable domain DGGITQSPKYLFRKEGQNVTLSCEQNLNHDAMYWYRQDPGQGLRLIYYSQIVNDFQKGDIAEGYSVSREKKESFPLTVTSAQKNPTAFYLCASSTLQGIVRSGELFFGEGSRLTVL.

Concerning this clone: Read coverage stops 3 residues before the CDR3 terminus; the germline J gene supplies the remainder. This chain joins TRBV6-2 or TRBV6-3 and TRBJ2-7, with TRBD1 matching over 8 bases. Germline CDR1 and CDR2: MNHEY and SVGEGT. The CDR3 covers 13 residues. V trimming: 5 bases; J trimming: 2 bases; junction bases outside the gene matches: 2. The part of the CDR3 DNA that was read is TGTGCCAGCAGTGGACAGGGAACCTACGAG. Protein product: CASSGQGTYE. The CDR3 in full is CASSGQGTYEQYF.

The CDR3 spells CASTRLAGTGAETQYF. The covered CDR3 bases are TGTGCCAGCACCCGATTGGCCGGGACAGGTGCTGAGACC. J is TRBJ2-5 and V is TRBV6-2 or TRBV6-3, with 8 bases identical to TRBD1. The read ends 3 residues shy of where the CDR3 ends; the end is completed using the germline J gene. After removal of 7 bases from V and 5 bases from J, the junction contained 15 bases not matched to a gene. This CDR3 spans 16 amino acids. Germline loops: CDR1 MNHEY, CDR2 SVGEGT.

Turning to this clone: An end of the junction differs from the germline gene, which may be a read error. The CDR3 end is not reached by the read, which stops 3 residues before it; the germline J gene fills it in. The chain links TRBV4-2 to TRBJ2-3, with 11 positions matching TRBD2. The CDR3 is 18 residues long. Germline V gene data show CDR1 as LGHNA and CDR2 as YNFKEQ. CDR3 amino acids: CASSQEIGTSGFTDTQYF. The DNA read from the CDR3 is TGCGCCAGCAGCCAAGAGATCGGGACTAGCGGATTCACAGATACG.

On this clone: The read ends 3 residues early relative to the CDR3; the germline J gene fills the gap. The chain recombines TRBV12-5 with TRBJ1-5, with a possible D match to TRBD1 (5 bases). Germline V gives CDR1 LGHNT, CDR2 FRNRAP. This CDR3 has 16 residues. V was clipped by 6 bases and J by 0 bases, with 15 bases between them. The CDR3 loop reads CASGYDSYYSNQPQHF. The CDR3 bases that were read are TGTGCTAGTGGCTATGACAGCTATTATAGCAATCAGCCC. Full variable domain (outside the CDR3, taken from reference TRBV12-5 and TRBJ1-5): DARVTQTPRHKVTEMGQEVTMRCQPILGHNTVFWYRQTMMQGLELLAYFRNRAPLDDSGMPKDRFSAEMPDATLATLKIQPSEPRDSAVYFCASGYDSYYSNQPQHFGDGTRLSIL.

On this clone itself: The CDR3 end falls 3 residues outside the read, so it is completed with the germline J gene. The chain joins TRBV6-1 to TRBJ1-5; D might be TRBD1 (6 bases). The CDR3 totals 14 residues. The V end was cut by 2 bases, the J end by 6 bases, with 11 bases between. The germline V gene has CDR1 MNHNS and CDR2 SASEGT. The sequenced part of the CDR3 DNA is TGTGCCAGCAGTGAAATCAGGGGAAGTCAGCCC. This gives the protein CASSEIRGSQP. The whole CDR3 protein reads CASSEIRGSQPQHF.

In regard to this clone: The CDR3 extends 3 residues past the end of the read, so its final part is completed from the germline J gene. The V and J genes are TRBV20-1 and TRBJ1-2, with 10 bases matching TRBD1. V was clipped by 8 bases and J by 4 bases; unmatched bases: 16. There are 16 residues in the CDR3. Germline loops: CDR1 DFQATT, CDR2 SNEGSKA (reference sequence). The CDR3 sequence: CSTQKTGGLGSYGYTF. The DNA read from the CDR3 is TGCAGTACCCAGAAGACAGGGGGCCTGGGAAGCTATGGC.

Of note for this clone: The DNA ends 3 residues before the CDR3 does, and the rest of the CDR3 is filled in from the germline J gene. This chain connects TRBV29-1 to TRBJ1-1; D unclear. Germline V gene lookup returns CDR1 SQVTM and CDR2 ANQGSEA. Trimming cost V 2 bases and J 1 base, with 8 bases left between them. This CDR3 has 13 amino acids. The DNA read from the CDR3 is TGCAGCGTTGAAAGGGCAGGGAACACTGAA. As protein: CSVERAGNTE. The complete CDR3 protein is CSVERAGNTEAFF.

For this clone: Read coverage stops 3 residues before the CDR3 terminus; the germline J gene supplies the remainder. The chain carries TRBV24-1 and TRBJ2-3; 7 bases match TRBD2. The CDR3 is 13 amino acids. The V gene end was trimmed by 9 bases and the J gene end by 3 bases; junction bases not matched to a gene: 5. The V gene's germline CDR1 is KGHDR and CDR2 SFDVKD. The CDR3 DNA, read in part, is TGTGCCACCGGCGGGGGAATAACAGATACG. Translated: CATGGGITDT. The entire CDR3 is CATGGGITDTQYF.